This T cell receptor (beta chain) was captured by sequencing in a study of identical twins. This clonotype was seen many times. Germline-derived CDR1 and CDR2 are LGHNT and FRNRAP. The CDR3 is 12 residues long. V lost 2 bases, J lost 4 bases, and 3 bases lay in between. MiXCR, run by TCRdb on the 5' RACE reads, gives a single entry per CDR3 protein. This table holds approximately 700,000 distinct CDR3 sequences, roughly 6% found once. The J gene is TRBJ2-1, the V gene TRBV12-5; no reliable D call. This TCR was sampled from a young man in good health. Sequenced input: naive T cells sorted from blood. The CDR3 region has the DNA TGTGCTAGTGGTTTGACGTACAATGAGCAGTTCTTC. This codes for CASGLTYNEQFF.